A selection of T cell receptor beta chains follows, all from one sample in a study of early T cells in non-severe SARS-CoV-2 infection. TCRdb re-analysed the 5' RACE reads in MiXCR, keeping a single row per CDR3 protein. The sample has over 75,000 distinct CDR3 sequences; around 13% are singletons. The sequencing sample was made of whole blood. The receptors shown here come from an adult who was a healthcare worker with PCR-confirmed SARS-CoV-2 infection or an uninfected control (not recorded which). Both conserved end residues are part of each CDR3. The D gene is left open where the match is weak. Size tells how often a clone was seen (once, few, many) or the class of an expanded clone, and some rows leave it out.

>TRBV29-1|TRBJ2-7|few|TRBD1
TGCAGCGTTTCTGCTGGGACAGGGACAATGTACGAGCAGTACTTC
CSVSAGTGTMYEQYF
>TRBV5-1|TRBJ1-2|.|.
TGCGCCAGCAGCTCGGTTGTTGGGTATGGCTACACCTTC
CASSSVVGYGYTF
>TRBV7-8|TRBJ2-2|.|.
TGTGCCAGCAGCCTTCCAGCAGCCGCGAACACCGGGGAGCTGTTTTTT
CASSLPAAANTGELFF
>TRBV7-2|TRBJ1-3|.|.
TGTGCCAGCAGCTTAGAACCGGGACGGAGCTCTGGAAACACCATATATTTT
CASSLEPGRSSGNTIYF
>TRBV20-1|TRBJ2-3|many|TRBD2
TGCAGTGCTGTGCGGGGGGGCCGGGGAGATACGCAGTATTTT
CSAVRGGRGDTQYF
>TRBV29-1|TRBJ2-1|.|.
TGCAGCGTTGAAGGGTACTATTACAATGAGCAGTTCTTC
CSVEGYYYNEQFF
>TRBV20-1|TRBJ2-7|many|.
TGCAGTGCTGGACAGTCTCGTCCCCCCTACGAGCAGTACTTC
CSAGQSRPPYEQYF
>TRBV2|TRBJ2-7|.|TRBD1
TGTGCCAGCAGCAGAACAGGGGCCTTCTACGAGCAGTACTTC
CASSRTGAFYEQYF
>TRBV11-2|TRBJ2-6|many|.
TGTGCCAGCAGCTTATCGGACGCCGGGGCCAACGTCCTGACTTTC
CASSLSDAGANVLTF
>TRBV6-6|TRBJ1-4|few|TRBD1
TGTGCCAGCAGTTACTTAGGGGGCGCCCCCGGGAATGAAAAACTGTTTTTT
CASSYLGGAPGNEKLFF
>TRBV6-6|TRBJ2-7|many|TRBD2
TGTGCCAGCAGTTACCCACCTAGCGGGGGCCCCCAATTGAGCTCCTACGAGCAGTACTTC
CASSYPPSGGPQLSSYEQYF
>TRBV12-3/TRBV12-4|TRBJ1-1|.|.
TGTGCCAGCAGTCGACAGGCCCTTGACACTGAAGCTTTCTTT
CASSRQALDTEAFF
>TRBV28|TRBJ1-1|.|.
TGTGCCAGCAGTAAACGTCGGGACATCCCACGGGAAGCTTTCTTT
CASSKRRDIPREAFF
>TRBV6-1|TRBJ2-2|.|.
TGTGCCAGCAGTGAGGGACCTGGAGGCGGCGACGGGGAGCTGTTTTTT
CASSEGPGGGDGELFF
>TRBV2|TRBJ1-3|few|.
TGTGCCAGCAGTGGAACTGGGGGAAACACCATATATTTT
CASSGTGGNTIYF
>TRBV12-3/TRBV12-4|TRBJ2-1|many|.
TGTGCCAGCAGTTTAGGGGGGGGGCTCTACAATGAGCAGTTCTTC
CASSLGGGLYNEQFF
>TRBV7-8|TRBJ1-5|.|TRBD1
TGTGCCAGCAGCCGGGATATAGGACAGGGTAATCAGCCCCAGCATTTT
CASSRDIGQGNQPQHF
>TRBV7-2|TRBJ2-5|few|.
TGTGCCAGCAGCTTAGTGACCCAGTACTTC
CASSLVTQYF
>TRBV7-9|TRBJ2-1|.|.
TGTGCCAGCAGCTTAGAAAGGTTCCGGTCAAATCCGGATGAGCAGTTCTTC
CASSLERFRSNPDEQFF
>TRBV28|TRBJ2-2|.|.
TGTGCCAGCTCGATCCCGGGTACCGGGGAGCTGTTTTTT
CASSIPGTGELFF
>TRBV3-1|TRBJ2-7|few|TRBD1
TGTGCCAGCAGCCGCGAACGGACAGGCCCCTACGAGCAGTACTTC
CASSRERTGPYEQYF
>TRBV29-1|TRBJ2-2|.|.
TGCAGCGTGAGACAGCTAACGAACACCGGGGAGCTGTTTTTT
CSVRQLTNTGELFF
>TRBV12-3/TRBV12-4|TRBJ2-2|few|.
TGTGCCAGCAGTTTTGGAGGCGCGAACACCGGGGAGCTGTTTTTT
CASSFGGANTGELFF
>TRBV20-1|TRBJ2-2|.|TRBD2
TGCAGTGCTAGACCCACCGGGACTAGCTGGGCCGGGGAGCTGTTTTTT
CSARPTGTSWAGELFF
>TRBV9|TRBJ2-5|.|.
TGTGCCAGCAGCGTAGGTCTCGTAGGAAAAAGATCCCAAGAGACCCAGTACTTC
CASSVGLVGKRSQETQYF
>TRBV4-1|TRBJ1-2|.|.
TGCGCCAGCAGCCAAGAAGGAAGACCCAACAACACCTTC
CASSQEGRPNNTF
>TRBV3-1|TRBJ1-2|.|.
TGTGCCAGCAGCCAAGGGGGCCATGGCTACACCTTC
CASSQGGHGYTF
>TRBV27|TRBJ2-2|.|.
TGTGCCAGTTCTCCGACAGTAGGGACCGGGGAGCTGTTTTTT
CASSPTVGTGELFF
>TRBV29-1|TRBJ2-3|.|TRBD1
TGCAGCGTTGAGGTGGGACAGGGGGGAGATACGCAGTATTTT
CSVEVGQGGDTQYF
>TRBV15|TRBJ2-7|.|.
TGTGCCACCAGCAGAGATCTTGGGCAGGGCTACGAGCAGTACTTC
CATSRDLGQGYEQYF
>TRBV3-1|TRBJ1-5|.|.
TGTGCCAGCAGCCACGGATTGCAGAGGAATCAGCCCCAGCATTTT
CASSHGLQRNQPQHF
>TRBV6-1|TRBJ2-1|.|.
TGTGCCAGCAGCGCCCGGGCGTGGGGCGAGCAGTTCTTC
CASSARAWGEQFF
>TRBV2|TRBJ2-3|.|.
TGTGCCAGCAGTGAGCGGGGTAGCACAGATACGCAGTATTTT
CASSERGSTDTQYF
>TRBV7-2|TRBJ2-1|many|TRBD2
TGTGCCAGCAGCTTAGAATCGGGGGGTTGGAGCTCCTACAATGAGCAGTTCTTC
CASSLESGGWSSYNEQFF
>TRBV4-1|TRBJ1-1|.|.
TGCGCCAGCGCCCAGGGCGAGGACACTGAAGCTTTCTTT
CASAQGEDTEAFF
>TRBV6-4|TRBJ2-5|.|.
TGTGCCAGCAGTGAGGCAGGACAAGAGACCCAGTACTTC
CASSEAGQETQYF
>TRBV5-1|TRBJ1-3|.|.
TGCACCAGCAGCTTCGGGGGCCTCTCTGGAAACACCATATATTTT
CTSSFGGLSGNTIYF
>TRBV2|TRBJ2-7|.|.
TGTGCCAGCAGTGAGAGACACGAGCAGTACTTC
CASSERHEQYF
>TRBV20-1|TRBJ2-7|few|.
TGCAGTGCTTCTCCTTCCGGAGCCTCCTACGAGCAGTACTTC
CSASPSGASYEQYF